This entry is about one T cell receptor (beta chain). What it binds is unknown. These data originate in a study of radiation and T cells in renal cell carcinoma. Study-level background: Nephrectomy followed 15 Gy stereotactic body radiation by 4 weeks. The study, taken as a whole, reports: Baseline intratumoral clonotype presence is unknown without pretreatment biopsies.

Some clones are missing from TCRdb's copy, which holds only in-frame ones; the method was immunoSEQ multiplex PCR. Seen here are 65,000 to 80,000 clones, approximately 83% observed once, and the top ten hold roughly 20%. The V gene lost 1 base and the J gene lost 3 bases, with 11 bases spanning the gap. The CDR3 runs 15 residues. Per the germline V gene, CDR1 is SGHRS and CDR2 is YFSETQ. Time point specified: blood 2 weeks post-SBRT. The treatment here: 15 Gy SBRT to primary tumor, nephrectomy 4 weeks later. Serial blood draws occurred at baseline and 2 and 4 weeks post-SBRT. The tumor was a clear cell renal cell carcinoma.

The sequenced sample was blood, obtained from a patient whose treatment included radiotherapy and nephrectomy. The source of this sequence is a woman in her 50s with renal cell carcinoma. V usage is TRBV5-1 and J usage is TRBJ2-1; TRBD1 is a possible D gene (6 bases). The CDR3 spells CASSLQGPIYNEQFF. Here the CDR3 DNA reads TGCGCCAGCAGCTTGCAGGGGCCCATCTACAATGAGCAGTTCTTC.